This T cell receptor beta chain was identified in a study of cytomegalovirus exposure and HLA in healthy donors. Study details: Previous work identified roughly 120 million unique TCR beta sequences from some 170 million T cells. Roughly 80% of roughly 400 genotyped donors fell in the Caucasian-associated ancestry cluster.

Primers included in the PCR were 60 Vbeta and 13 Jbeta primers. TCRdb's table, derived via immunoSEQ multiplex PCR, lists solely in-frame clones and lacks some. The sample has about 160,000 clones; approximately 84% are singletons. Sequenced sample: PBMCs. The TCR originated in a woman aged 40 to 49 in good health and CMV-seropositive.

In DNA, the CDR3 is TGCGCCAGCAGCCAAGAGGGGCGTGGGGAGACCCAGTACTTC. Its translation is CASSQEGRGETQYF. The rearrangement links TRBV4-1 to TRBJ2-5; a weak D match, TRBD1 (5 bases). CDR1 and CDR2 from the germline V gene are MGHRA and YSYEKL. The CDR3 totals 14 residues. The V and J ends lost 0 bases and 5 bases respectively, with 10 bases between them.